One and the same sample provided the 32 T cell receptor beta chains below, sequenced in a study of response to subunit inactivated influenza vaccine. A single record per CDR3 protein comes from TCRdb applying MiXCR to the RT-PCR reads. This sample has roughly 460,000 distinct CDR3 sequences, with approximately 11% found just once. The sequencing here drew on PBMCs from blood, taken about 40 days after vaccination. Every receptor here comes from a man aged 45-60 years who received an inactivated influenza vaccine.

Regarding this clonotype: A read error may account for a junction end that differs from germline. The CDR3 here is CSARVSGANVLTF. The CDR3 DNA reads as TGCAGTGCCAGAGTCTCTGGGGCCAACGTCCTGACTTTC. The chain has TRBV20-1 and TRBJ2-6; unclear D gene. CDR1 and CDR2 from the germline V gene are DFQATT and SNEGSKA (reference sequence). CDR3 length: 13 amino acids.

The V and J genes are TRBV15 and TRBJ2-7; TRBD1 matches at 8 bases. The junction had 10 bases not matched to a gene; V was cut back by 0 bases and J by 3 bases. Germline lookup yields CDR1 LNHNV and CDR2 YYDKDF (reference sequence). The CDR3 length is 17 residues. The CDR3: CATSREGPSQGGYEQYF. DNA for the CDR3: TGTGCCACCAGCAGAGAGGGGCCATCACAGGGGGGCTACGAGCAGTACTTC.

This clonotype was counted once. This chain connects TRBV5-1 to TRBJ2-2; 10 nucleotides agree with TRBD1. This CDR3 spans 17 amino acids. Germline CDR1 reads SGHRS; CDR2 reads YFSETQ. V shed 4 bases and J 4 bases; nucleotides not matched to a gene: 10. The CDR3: CASSARTRTGGTGELFF. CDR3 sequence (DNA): TGCGCCAGCAGCGCGAGAACACGGACAGGGGGCACCGGGGAGCTGTTTTTT.

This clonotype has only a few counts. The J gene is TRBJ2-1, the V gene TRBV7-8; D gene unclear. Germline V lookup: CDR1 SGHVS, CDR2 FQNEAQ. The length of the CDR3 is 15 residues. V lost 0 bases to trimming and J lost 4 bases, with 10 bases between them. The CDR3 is CASSLAQRPYNEQFF. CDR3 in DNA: TGTGCCAGCAGCTTAGCGCAGCGTCCTTACAATGAGCAGTTCTTC.

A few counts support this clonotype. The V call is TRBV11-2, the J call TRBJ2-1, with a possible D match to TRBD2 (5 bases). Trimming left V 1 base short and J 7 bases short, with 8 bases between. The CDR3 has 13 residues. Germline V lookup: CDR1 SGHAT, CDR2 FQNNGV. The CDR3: CASSLVWRNEQFF. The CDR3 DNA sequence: TGTGCCAGCAGCTTAGTCTGGAGGAATGAGCAGTTCTTC.

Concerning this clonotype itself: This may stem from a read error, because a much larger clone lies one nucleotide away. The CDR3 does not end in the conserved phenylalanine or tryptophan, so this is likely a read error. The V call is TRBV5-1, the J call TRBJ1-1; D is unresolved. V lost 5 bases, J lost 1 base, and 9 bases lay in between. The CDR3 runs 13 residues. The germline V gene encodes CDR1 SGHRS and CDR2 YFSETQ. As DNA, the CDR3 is TGCGCCAGCAGGGCCGGGGAGAACACTGAAGCTTTCTAT. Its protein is CASRAGENTEAFY.

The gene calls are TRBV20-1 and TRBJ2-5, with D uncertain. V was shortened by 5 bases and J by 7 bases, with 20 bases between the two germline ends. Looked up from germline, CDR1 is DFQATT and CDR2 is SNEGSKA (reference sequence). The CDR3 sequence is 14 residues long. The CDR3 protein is CSALPPPHSGTQYF. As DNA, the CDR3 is TGCAGTGCTTTACCCCCGCCGCACTCTGGGACCCAGTACTTC.

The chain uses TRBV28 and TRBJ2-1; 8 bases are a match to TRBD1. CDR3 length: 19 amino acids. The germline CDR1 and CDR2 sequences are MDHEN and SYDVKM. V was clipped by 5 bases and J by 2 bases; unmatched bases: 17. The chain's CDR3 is CASSPLRGTGHRTYNEQFF. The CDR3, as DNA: TGTGCCAGCAGTCCCCTCCGGGGGACAGGTCACCGAACCTACAATGAGCAGTTCTTC.

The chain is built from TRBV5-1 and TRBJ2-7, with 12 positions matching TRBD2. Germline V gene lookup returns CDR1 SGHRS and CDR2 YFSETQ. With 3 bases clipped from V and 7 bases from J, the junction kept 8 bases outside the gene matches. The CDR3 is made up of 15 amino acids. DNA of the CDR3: TGCGCCAGCAGCTCAGGGACTAGCGGGCCAAAGGAGCAGTACTTC. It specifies CASSSGTSGPKEQYF.

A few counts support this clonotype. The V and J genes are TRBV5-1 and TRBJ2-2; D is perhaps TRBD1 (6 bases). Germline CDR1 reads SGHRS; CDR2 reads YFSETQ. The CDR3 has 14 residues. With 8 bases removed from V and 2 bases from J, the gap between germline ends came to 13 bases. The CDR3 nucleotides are TGCGCCAGTACCACACAGGGTAACACCGGGGAGCTGTTTTTT. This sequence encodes CASTTQGNTGELFF.

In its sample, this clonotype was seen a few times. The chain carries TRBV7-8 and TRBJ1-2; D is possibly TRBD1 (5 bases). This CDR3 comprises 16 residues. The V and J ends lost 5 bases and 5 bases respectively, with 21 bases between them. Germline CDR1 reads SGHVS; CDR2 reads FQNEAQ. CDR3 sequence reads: CASSLAEDTRIYGYTF. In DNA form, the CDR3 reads TGTGCCAGCAGCCTCGCCGAGGACACGCGCATATATGGCTACACCTTC.

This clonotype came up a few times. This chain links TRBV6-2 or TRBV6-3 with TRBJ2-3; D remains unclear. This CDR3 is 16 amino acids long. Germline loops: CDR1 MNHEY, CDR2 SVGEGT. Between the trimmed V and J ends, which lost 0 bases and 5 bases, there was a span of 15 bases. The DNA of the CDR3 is TGTGCCAGCAGTTACTCGGCGGACCTAGGTGGAGATACGCAGTATTTT. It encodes CASSYSADLGGDTQYF.

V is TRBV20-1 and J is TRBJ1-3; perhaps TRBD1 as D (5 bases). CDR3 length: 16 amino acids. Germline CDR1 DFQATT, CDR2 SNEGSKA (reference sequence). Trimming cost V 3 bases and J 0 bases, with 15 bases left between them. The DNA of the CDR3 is TGCAGTGCTAGCCCTACCGGGACGGCCTCTGGAAACACCATATATTTT. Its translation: CSASPTGTASGNTIYF.

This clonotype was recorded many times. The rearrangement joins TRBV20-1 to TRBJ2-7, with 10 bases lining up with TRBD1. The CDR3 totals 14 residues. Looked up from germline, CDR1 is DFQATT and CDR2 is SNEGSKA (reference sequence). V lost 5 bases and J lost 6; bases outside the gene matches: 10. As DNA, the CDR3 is TGCAGTGCTTACCGACAGGGGGCCTATATCGAGCAGTACTTC. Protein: CSAYRQGAYIEQYF.

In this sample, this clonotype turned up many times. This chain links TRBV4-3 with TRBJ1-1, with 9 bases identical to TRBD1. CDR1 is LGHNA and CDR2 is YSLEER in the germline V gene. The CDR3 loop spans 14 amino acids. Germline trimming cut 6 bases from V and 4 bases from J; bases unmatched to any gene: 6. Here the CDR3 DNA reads TGCGCCAGCAGGGTACAGGGGGCCGGCACTGAAGCTTTCTTT. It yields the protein CASRVQGAGTEAFF.

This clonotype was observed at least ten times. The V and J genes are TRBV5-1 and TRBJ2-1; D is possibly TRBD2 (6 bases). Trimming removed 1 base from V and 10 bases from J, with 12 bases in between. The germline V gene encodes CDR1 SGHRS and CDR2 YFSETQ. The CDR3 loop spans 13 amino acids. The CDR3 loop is CASSLFPGDEQFF. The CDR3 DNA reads TGCGCCAGCAGCTTGTTCCCGGGAGACGAGCAGTTCTTC.

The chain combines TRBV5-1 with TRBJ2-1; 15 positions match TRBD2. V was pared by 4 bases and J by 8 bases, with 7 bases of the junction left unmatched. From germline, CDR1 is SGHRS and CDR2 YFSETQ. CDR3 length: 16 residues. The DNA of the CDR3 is TGCGCCAGCAGCCCCAGGACTAGCGGGGGGGCCGATGAGCAGTTCTTC. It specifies CASSPRTSGGADEQFF.

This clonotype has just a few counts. The chain's CDR3 is CASSHRQRPYNEQFF. CDR3 in DNA: TGTGCCAGCAGTCACCGACAGAGACCCTACAATGAGCAGTTCTTC. J is TRBJ2-1 and V is TRBV6-2 or TRBV6-3, with a possible D match to TRBD1 (5 bases). Trimming shortened V by 5 bases and J by 2 bases, and 13 bases separated the two germline ends. The germline CDR1 and CDR2 sequences are MNHEY and SVGEGT. This CDR3 contains 15 residues.

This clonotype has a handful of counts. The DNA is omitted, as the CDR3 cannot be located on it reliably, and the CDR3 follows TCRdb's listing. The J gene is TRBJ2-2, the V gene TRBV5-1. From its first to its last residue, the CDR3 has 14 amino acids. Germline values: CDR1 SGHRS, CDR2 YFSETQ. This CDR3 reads CASSFWGSGELFFF.

CDR3 sequence (DNA): TGTGCCAGCAGTCTACGCCGTCGTATGGTGGTCGGCAGAATTTACAATGAGCAGTTCTTC. Encoded protein: CASSLRRRMVVGRIYNEQFF. The V and J genes are TRBV6-2 or TRBV6-3 and TRBJ2-1; no reliable D call. Germline V gene lookup returns CDR1 MNHEY and CDR2 SVGEGT. The length of the CDR3 is 20 residues. Deletions cut 5 bases from V and 4 bases from J, with 30 bases between.

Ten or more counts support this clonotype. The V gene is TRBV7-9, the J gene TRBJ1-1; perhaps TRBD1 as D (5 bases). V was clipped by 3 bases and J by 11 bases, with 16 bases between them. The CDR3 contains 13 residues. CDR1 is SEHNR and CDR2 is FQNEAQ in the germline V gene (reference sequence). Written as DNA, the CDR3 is TGTGCCAGCAGCTTTCAACCCAGGGAATCCGCTTTCTTT. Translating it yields CASSFQPRESAFF.

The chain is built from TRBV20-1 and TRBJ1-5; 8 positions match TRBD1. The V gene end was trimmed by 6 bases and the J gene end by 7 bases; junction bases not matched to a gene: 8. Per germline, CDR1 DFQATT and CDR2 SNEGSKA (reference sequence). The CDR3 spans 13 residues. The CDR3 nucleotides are TGCAGTGCCATAGACAGGGGCGGCCAGCCCCAGCATTTT. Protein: CSAIDRGGQPQHF.

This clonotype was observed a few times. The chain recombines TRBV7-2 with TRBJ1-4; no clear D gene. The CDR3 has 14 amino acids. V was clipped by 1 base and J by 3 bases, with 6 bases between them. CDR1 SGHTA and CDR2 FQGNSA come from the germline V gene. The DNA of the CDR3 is TGTGCCAGCAGCTTAGAAGTGGCTAATGAAAAACTGTTTTTT. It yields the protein CASSLEVANEKLFF.

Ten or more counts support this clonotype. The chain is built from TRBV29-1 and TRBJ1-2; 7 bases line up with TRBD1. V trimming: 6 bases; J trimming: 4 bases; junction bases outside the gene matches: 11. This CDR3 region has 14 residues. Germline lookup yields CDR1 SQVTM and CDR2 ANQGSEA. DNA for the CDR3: TGCAGCGTCAAAGGGACAGAATCTGTCTATGGCTACACCTTC. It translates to CSVKGTESVYGYTF.

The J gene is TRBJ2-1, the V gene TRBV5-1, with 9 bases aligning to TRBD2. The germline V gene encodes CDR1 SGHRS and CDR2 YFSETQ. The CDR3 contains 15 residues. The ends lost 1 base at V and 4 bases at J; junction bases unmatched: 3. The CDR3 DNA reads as TGCGCCAGCAGCTTGTCTAGCGGGGCATACAATGAGCAGTTCTTC. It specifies CASSLSSGAYNEQFF. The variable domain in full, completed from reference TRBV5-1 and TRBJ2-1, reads KAGVTQTPRYLIKTRGQQVTLSCSPISGHRSVSWYQQTPGQGLQFLFEYFSETQRNKGNFPGRFSGRQFSNSRSEMNVSTLELGDSALYLCASSLSSGAYNEQFFGPGTRLTVL.

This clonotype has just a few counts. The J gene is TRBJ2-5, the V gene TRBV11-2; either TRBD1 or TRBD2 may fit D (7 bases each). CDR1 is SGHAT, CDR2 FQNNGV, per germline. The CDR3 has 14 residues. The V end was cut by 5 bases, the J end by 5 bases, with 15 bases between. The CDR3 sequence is CASSLRQGGETQYF. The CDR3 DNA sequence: TGTGCCAGCAGCCTCCGGCAGGGGGGGGAGACCCAGTACTTC.

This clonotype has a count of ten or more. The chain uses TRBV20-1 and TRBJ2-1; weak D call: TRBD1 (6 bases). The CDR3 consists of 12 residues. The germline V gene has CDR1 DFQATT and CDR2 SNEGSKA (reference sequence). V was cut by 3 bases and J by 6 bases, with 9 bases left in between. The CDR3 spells CSASSGVNEQFF. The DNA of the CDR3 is TGCAGTGCTAGTTCAGGGGTCAATGAGCAGTTCTTC.

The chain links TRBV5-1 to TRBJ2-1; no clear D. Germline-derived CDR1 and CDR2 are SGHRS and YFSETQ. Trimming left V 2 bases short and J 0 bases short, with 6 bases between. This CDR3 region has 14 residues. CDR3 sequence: CASSFKSSYNEQFF. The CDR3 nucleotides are TGCGCCAGCAGCTTCAAGAGCTCCTACAATGAGCAGTTCTTC. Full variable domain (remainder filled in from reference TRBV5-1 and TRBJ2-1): KAGVTQTPRYLIKTRGQQVTLSCSPISGHRSVSWYQQTPGQGLQFLFEYFSETQRNKGNFPGRFSGRQFSNSRSEMNVSTLELGDSALYLCASSFKSSYNEQFFGPGTRLTVL.

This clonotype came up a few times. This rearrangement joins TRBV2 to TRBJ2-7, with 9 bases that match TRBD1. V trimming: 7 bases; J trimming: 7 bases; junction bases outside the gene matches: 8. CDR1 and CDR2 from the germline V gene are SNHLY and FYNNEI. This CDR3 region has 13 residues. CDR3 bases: TGTGCCAGCACCGGGACAGGGTCTGAAGAGCAGTACTTC. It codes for CASTGTGSEEQYF.

CDR3 nucleotides: TGTGCCAGCAGCGTGGCCAACTATGGCTACACCTTC. Its protein is CASSVANYGYTF. The rearrangement joins TRBV9 to TRBJ1-2; no clear D gene. Trimming shortened V by 2 bases and J by 2 bases, and 4 bases separated the two germline ends. Germline-derived CDR1 and CDR2 are SGDLS and YYNGEE. This CDR3 contains 12 residues.

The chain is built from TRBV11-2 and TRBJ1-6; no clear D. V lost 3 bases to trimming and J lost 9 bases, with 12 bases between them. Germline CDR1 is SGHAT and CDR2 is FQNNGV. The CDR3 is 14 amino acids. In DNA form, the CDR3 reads TGTGCCAGCAGCTTGACGGATAAACGTTCACCCCTCCACTTT. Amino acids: CASSLTDKRSPLHF.

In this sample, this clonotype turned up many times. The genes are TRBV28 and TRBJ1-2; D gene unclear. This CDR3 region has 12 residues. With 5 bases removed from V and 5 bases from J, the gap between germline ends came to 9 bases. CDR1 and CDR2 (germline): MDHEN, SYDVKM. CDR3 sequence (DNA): TGTGCCAGCAGTAAAATCCTTTATGGCTACACCTTC. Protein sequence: CASSKILYGYTF.